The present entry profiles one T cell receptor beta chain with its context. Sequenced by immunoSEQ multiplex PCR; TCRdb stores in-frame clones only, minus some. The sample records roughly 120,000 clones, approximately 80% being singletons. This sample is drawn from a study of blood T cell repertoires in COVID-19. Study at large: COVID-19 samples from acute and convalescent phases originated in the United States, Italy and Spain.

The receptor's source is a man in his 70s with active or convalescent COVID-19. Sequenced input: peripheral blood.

The CDR3 coding sequence is TGTGCCAGCAGAGACAGGGTCCACGAGCAGTACTTC. As protein: CASRDRVHEQYF. The gene calls are TRBV6-5 and TRBJ2-7, with 7 bases matching TRBD1. Trimming at V came to 6 bases and at J to 5 bases, leaving 4 bases not matched to a gene. The CDR3 contains 12 residues. The V gene's germline CDR1 is MNHEY and CDR2 SVGAGI.